Listed below are T cell receptor beta chains from one sample, sequenced in a study of T cell responses to AZD1222 COVID-19 vaccine. The protocol was immunoSEQ multiplex PCR, while the TCRdb copy is restricted to in-frame clones and leaves out a portion. The table shows some 92,000 clones, with roughly 90% occurring only once. The sequenced sample was peripheral blood, obtained on day 0 of AZD1222 vaccination. These receptors came from an adult in good health. Each CDR3 is given with its conserved first and last residue. Fields, in order: J gene, CDR3 length, V gene, CDR3 protein.

J gene: TRBJ1-5; CDR3 length: 13; V gene: TRBV20-1; CDR3 protein: CSASGGAVQPQHF
J gene: TRBJ1-1; CDR3 length: 15; V gene: TRBV6-6; CDR3 protein: CASAEAGGSGTEAFF
J gene: TRBJ1-3; CDR3 length: 14; V gene: TRBV7-9; CDR3 protein: CASSLAGDGNTIYF
J gene: TRBJ2-3; CDR3 length: 17; V gene: TRBV7-3; CDR3 protein: CASSLTPSGIGTDTQYF
J gene: TRBJ2-3; CDR3 length: 19; V gene: TRBV6-1; CDR3 protein: CASSELAPDLWGGTDTQYF
J gene: TRBJ1-5; CDR3 length: 12; V gene: TRBV19; CDR3 protein: CASRDFSRPQHF
J gene: TRBJ1-2; CDR3 length: 16; V gene: TRBV14; CDR3 protein: CASSPRLPTSSYGYTF
J gene: TRBJ1-2; CDR3 length: 12; V gene: TRBV12-3/TRBV12-4; CDR3 protein: CASRDRIHGYTF
J gene: TRBJ2-3; CDR3 length: 14; V gene: TRBV2; CDR3 protein: CASSSDRSTDTQYF
J gene: TRBJ2-1; CDR3 length: 14; V gene: TRBV19; CDR3 protein: CATGPGTSAGEQFF
J gene: TRBJ2-1; CDR3 length: 17; V gene: TRBV7-2; CDR3 protein: CASSPRLSRDSYNEQFF
J gene: TRBJ1-1; CDR3 length: 13; V gene: TRBV7-8; CDR3 protein: CASSLQVNTEAFF
J gene: TRBJ2-1; CDR3 length: 14; V gene: TRBV7-9; CDR3 protein: CASRLALGGGEQFF
J gene: TRBJ2-3; CDR3 length: 17; V gene: TRBV6-4; CDR3 protein: CASSDSSREVGTDTQYF
J gene: TRBJ2-2; CDR3 length: 13; V gene: TRBV7-9; CDR3 protein: CASRRQNTGELFF
J gene: TRBJ1-5; CDR3 length: 13; V gene: TRBV12-3/TRBV12-4; CDR3 protein: CASSLGQGAPQHF
J gene: TRBJ2-7; CDR3 length: 16; V gene: TRBV28; CDR3 protein: CASSLSLAGGPREQYF
J gene: TRBJ1-1; CDR3 length: 14; V gene: TRBV19; CDR3 protein: CASSGRKANTEAFF
J gene: TRBJ1-6; CDR3 length: 17; V gene: TRBV6-1; CDR3 protein: CASSEAWTGALNSPLHF
J gene: TRBJ1-6; CDR3 length: 15; V gene: TRBV10-2; CDR3 protein: CASSVGRVVNSPLHF
J gene: TRBJ2-1; CDR3 length: 13; V gene: TRBV27; CDR3 protein: CASSLSSLVEQFF
J gene: TRBJ2-5; CDR3 length: 11; V gene: TRBV24-1; CDR3 protein: CATSDLVTQYF
J gene: TRBJ1-3; CDR3 length: 16; V gene: TRBV11-2; CDR3 protein: CASSLRQGISGNTIYF
J gene: TRBJ2-1; CDR3 length: 16; V gene: TRBV3-1/TRBV3-2; CDR3 protein: CASSLNVGDYYNEQFF
J gene: TRBJ2-3; CDR3 length: 15; V gene: TRBV15; CDR3 protein: CATSRTTGGTDTQYF
J gene: TRBJ1-5; CDR3 length: 13; V gene: TRBV7-2; CDR3 protein: CASSLDRVQPQHF
J gene: TRBJ2-2; CDR3 length: 16; V gene: TRBV5-1; CDR3 protein: CASSKQGVPNTGELFF
J gene: TRBJ1-2; CDR3 length: 13; V gene: TRBV12-3/TRBV12-4; CDR3 protein: CASSPSGAGGYTF
J gene: TRBJ1-6; CDR3 length: 15; V gene: TRBV21-1; CDR3 protein: CASTWDRVGNSPLHF
J gene: TRBJ1-2; CDR3 length: 14; V gene: TRBV19; CDR3 protein: CASSLGGQGRGYTF
J gene: TRBJ1-2; CDR3 length: 14; V gene: TRBV19; CDR3 protein: CASSVAQGAGGYTF
J gene: TRBJ1-3; CDR3 length: 13; V gene: TRBV7-9; CDR3 protein: CASSLVSGNTIYF
J gene: TRBJ2-6; CDR3 length: 15; V gene: TRBV5-1; CDR3 protein: CASSFPSSGANVLTF
J gene: TRBJ2-7; CDR3 length: 15; V gene: TRBV19; CDR3 protein: CASSIDLTMVYEQYF
J gene: TRBJ2-2; CDR3 length: 13; V gene: TRBV27; CDR3 protein: CASSLVETGELFF
J gene: TRBJ2-3; CDR3 length: 14; V gene: TRBV5-8; CDR3 protein: CASSYNRNTDTQYF
J gene: TRBJ2-7; CDR3 length: 14; V gene: TRBV28; CDR3 protein: CASSLEVSSYEQYF
J gene: TRBJ1-1; CDR3 length: 15; V gene: TRBV6-5; CDR3 protein: CASSYETGGFSEAFF
J gene: TRBJ2-7; CDR3 length: 15; V gene: TRBV10-3; CDR3 protein: CAISESLAGGREQYF
J gene: TRBJ2-5; CDR3 length: 16; V gene: TRBV18; CDR3 protein: CASSPGRLGRQETQYF
J gene: TRBJ2-3; CDR3 length: 17; V gene: TRBV11-2; CDR3 protein: CASSLSGGRIRTDTQYF
J gene: TRBJ1-4; CDR3 length: 14; V gene: TRBV28; CDR3 protein: CASSRTGREEKLFF
J gene: TRBJ2-5; CDR3 length: 14; V gene: TRBV28; CDR3 protein: CASSIIGEGETQYF